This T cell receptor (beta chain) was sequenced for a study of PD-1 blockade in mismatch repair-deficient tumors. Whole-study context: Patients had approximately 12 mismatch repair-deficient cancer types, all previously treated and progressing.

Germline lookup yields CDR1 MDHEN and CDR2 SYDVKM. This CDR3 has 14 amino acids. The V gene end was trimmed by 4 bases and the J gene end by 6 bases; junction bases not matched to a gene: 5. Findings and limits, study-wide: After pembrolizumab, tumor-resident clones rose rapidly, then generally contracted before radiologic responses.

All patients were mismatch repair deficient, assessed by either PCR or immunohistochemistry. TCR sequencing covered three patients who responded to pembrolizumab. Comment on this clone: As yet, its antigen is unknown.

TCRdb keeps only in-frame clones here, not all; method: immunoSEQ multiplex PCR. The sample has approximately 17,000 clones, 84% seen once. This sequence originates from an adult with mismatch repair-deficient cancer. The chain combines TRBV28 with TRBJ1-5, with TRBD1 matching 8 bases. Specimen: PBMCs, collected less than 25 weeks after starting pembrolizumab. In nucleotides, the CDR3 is TGTGCCAGCAGTTCCCCCGACAGGGGTCAGCCCCAGCATTTT. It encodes CASSSPDRGQPQHF.